This T cell receptor beta chain originates from a study of cytomegalovirus exposure and HLA in healthy donors. The PCR employed 60 Vbeta primers together with 13 Jbeta primers. Profiled with immunoSEQ multiplex PCR; TCRdb holds only in-frame clones, not every one. This sample contains about 150,000 clones. V was shortened by 6 bases and J by 5 bases, with 13 bases between the two germline ends. The V gene's germline CDR1 is LGHNT and CDR2 FRNRAP. The CDR3 has 13 residues. Source material: PBMCs. The source of this sequence is a woman in her 50s in good health and CMV-seronegative. The rearrangement links TRBV12-5 to TRBJ2-5; D might be TRBD1 (6 bases). The CDR3 here is CASGSQGIETQYF. The CDR3 DNA sequence: TGTGCTAGTGGCTCACAGGGAATTGAGACCCAGTACTTC.